The 19 T cell receptor beta chains below come from one sample, sequenced in a study of blood T cell repertoires in COVID-19. Assay used: immunoSEQ multiplex PCR; TCRdb lists only in-frame clones, some missing. The table shows approximately 240,000 clones, with around four fifths occurring only once. Sequencing was done on a sample of peripheral blood. The receptor set was obtained from a woman aged 60-75 years who had recovered from COVID-19.

This clone was counted between two and nine times. The V gene is TRBV9, the J gene TRBJ2-7, with D perhaps matching TRBD2 (6 bases). The CDR3 is made up of 14 amino acids. Germline V gene data show CDR1 as SGDLS and CDR2 as YYNGEE. The V end was cut by 3 bases, the J end by 0 bases, with 10 bases between. Here the CDR3 DNA reads TGTGCCAGCAGCGGGGACTTTAGCTCCTACGAGCAGTACTTC. It translates to CASSGDFSSYEQYF.

The gene calls are TRBV7-2 and TRBJ1-2; TRBD1 matches at 8 bases. The CDR3 has 15 amino acids. With V trimmed by 1 base and J by 4 bases, 5 bases remained unmatched. The V gene's germline CDR1 is SGHTA and CDR2 FQGNSA. The CDR3 bases are TGTGCCAGCAGCTTAGTCTCGACAGGGGTCTATGGCTACACCTTC. This sequence encodes CASSLVSTGVYGYTF.

The chain carries TRBV18 and TRBJ2-1; possible D gene TRBD2, 6 bases. This CDR3 has 15 amino acids. The V end lost 5 bases, the J end lost 0 bases, and 11 bases lay between the germline ends. CDR1 and CDR2 (germline): KGHSH, LQKENI. CDR3 protein: CASSEDGSSYNEQFF. In DNA form, the CDR3 reads TGTGCCAGCTCAGAGGACGGGAGCTCCTACAATGAGCAGTTCTTC.

The rearrangement uses TRBV5-1 and TRBJ1-5; 7 nucleotides match TRBD1. After removal of 0 bases from V and 4 bases from J, the junction contained 4 bases not matched to a gene. Germline CDR1 reads SGHRS; CDR2 reads YFSETQ. This CDR3 is 15 amino acids long. CDR3 bases: TGCGCCAGCAGCTTGGGGCCAGGGGGTAATCAGCCCCAGCATTTT. Translation gives CASSLGPGGNQPQHF. Full variable domain (missing parts from reference TRBV5-1 and TRBJ1-5): KAGVTQTPRYLIKTRGQQVTLSCSPISGHRSVSWYQQTPGQGLQFLFEYFSETQRNKGNFPGRFSGRQFSNSRSEMNVSTLELGDSALYLCASSLGPGGNQPQHFGDGTRLSIL.

The chain has TRBV18 and TRBJ2-5, with D uncertain. CDR1 is KGHSH, CDR2 LQKENI, per germline. V lost 2 bases to trimming and J lost 5 bases, with 9 bases between them. The CDR3 is made up of 13 amino acids. The CDR3, as DNA: TGTGCCAGCTCACCATCTCGTGAGGAGACCCAGTACTTC. Protein sequence: CASSPSREETQYF.

The chain uses TRBV5-8 and TRBJ2-2, with 9 bases identical to TRBD1. Germline V gene lookup returns CDR1 SGHTS and CDR2 YDEGEE. V shed 3 bases, J shed 5 bases, and the junction held 2 bases outside the gene matches. The CDR3 spans 14 residues. The CDR3 nucleotides are TGTGCCAGCAGCTACGGGACAGGGACCGGGGAGCTGTTTTTT. Its translation is CASSYGTGTGELFF.

The chain carries TRBV5-1 and TRBJ1-4; 7 bases map to TRBD1. After removal of 4 bases from V and 5 bases from J, the junction contained 8 bases not matched to a gene. The length of the CDR3 is 15 residues. Germline V lookup: CDR1 SGHRS, CDR2 YFSETQ. As DNA, the CDR3 is TGCGCCAGCAGCATATCGGGACAGAAGAATGAAAAACTGTTTTTT. Encoded protein: CASSISGQKNEKLFF.

The chain carries TRBV9 and TRBJ2-3, with 7 positions matching TRBD2. The CDR3 has 16 residues. Germline CDR1 reads SGDLS; CDR2 reads YYNGEE. V trimming: 4 bases; J trimming: 1 base; junction bases outside the gene matches: 9. The CDR3, as DNA: TGTGCCAGCAGCCCTCTTGCGGCGGGGGGCACAGATACGCAGTATTTT. Amino acid sequence: CASSPLAAGGTDTQYF.

Only a few counts were recorded for this clone. The V gene is TRBV4-1, the J gene TRBJ2-1; the match to TRBD1 covers 7 bases. Germline V gene lookup returns CDR1 MGHRA and CDR2 YSYEKL. This CDR3 has 17 amino acids. V shed 5 bases, J shed 4 bases, and the junction held 14 bases outside the gene matches. Here the CDR3 DNA reads TGCGCCAGCAGCGGCCACCCGGCAGGGGGTGATTACAATGAGCAGTTCTTC. It yields the protein CASSGHPAGGDYNEQFF.

J is TRBJ2-7 and V is TRBV5-8; possible D gene TRBD1, 6 bases. The CDR3 is 12 residues long. The germline CDR1 and CDR2 sequences are SGHTS and YDEGEE. Between the trimmed V and J ends, which lost 4 bases and 3 bases, there was a span of 8 bases. CDR3 coding DNA: TGTGCCAGCAGCCGGGACAACTACGAGCAGTACTTC. It translates to CASSRDNYEQYF.

This chain connects TRBV7-3 to TRBJ2-1, with 11 positions matching TRBD2. V lost 5 bases and J lost 8; bases outside the gene matches: 5. This CDR3 is 14 amino acids long. Germline assignment: CDR1 SGHTA and CDR2 FQGTGA. The CDR3 coding sequence is TGTGCCAGCAGCATTAGCGGGGGGGCCCATGAGCAGTTCTTC. Amino acids: CASSISGGAHEQFF.

The gene calls are TRBV7-9 and TRBJ1-4; no firm D call. Germline V CDR1 and CDR2: SEHNR, FQNEAQ (reference sequence). Trimming removed 5 bases from V and 3 bases from J, with 10 bases in between. This CDR3 is built from 14 residues. CDR3 bases: TGTGCCAGCAGCACTGACGGGTCTAATGAAAAACTGTTTTTT. This encodes CASSTDGSNEKLFF.

The rearrangement uses TRBV9 and TRBJ2-1; D unclear. CDR3 length: 13 amino acids. CDR1 SGDLS and CDR2 YYNGEE come from the germline V gene. V was trimmed by 0 bases and J by 3 bases, leaving 4 bases between them. The CDR3 here is CASSVDSYNEQFF. The DNA for the CDR3 is TGTGCCAGCAGCGTAGACAGCTACAATGAGCAGTTCTTC.

A word on this clone: The same CDR3 arises from other DNA sequences in this sample as well. This chain connects TRBV3-1 (or the pseudogene TRBV3-2) to TRBJ1-1, with TRBD1 matching over 10 bases. This CDR3 comprises 15 residues. Germline CDR1 is LGHDT and CDR2 is YNNKEL (reference sequence). Unmatched junction bases numbered 0, after V lost 1 base and J lost 1 base. The CDR3 spells CASSQGDRGNTEAFF. Here the CDR3 DNA reads TGTGCCAGCAGCCAAGGGGACAGGGGGAACACTGAAGCTTTCTTT.

The J gene is TRBJ2-5, the V gene TRBV19, with 13 bases aligning to TRBD2. This CDR3 has 17 residues. The V gene's germline CDR1 is LNHDA and CDR2 SQIVND (reference sequence). V trimming: 5 bases; J trimming: 5 bases; junction bases outside the gene matches: 11. For the CDR3, the DNA is TGTGCCAGTAGTTCCGGACTAGCGGGGGCCCCGGGGGAGACCCAGTACTTC. It translates to CASSSGLAGAPGETQYF.

The chain employs TRBV6-6 and TRBJ1-6; no definite D call. Germline-derived CDR1 and CDR2 are MNHNY and SVGAGI (reference sequence). The CDR3 length is 14 residues. Trimming removed 6 bases from V and 7 bases from J, with 13 bases in between. The CDR3 nucleotides read TGTGCCAGCAGCCCGAACCTCGGGAATTCACCCCTCCACTTT. Protein sequence: CASSPNLGNSPLHF.

In this sample, this clone turned up once. CDR3 DNA sequence: TGTGCCAGCAGCTTAGACAGGGGGCCGGGCTACACCTTC. It is translated as CASSLDRGPGYTF. The chain joins TRBV7-9 to TRBJ1-2; 9 bases are a match to TRBD1. Germline loops: CDR1 SEHNR, CDR2 FQNEAQ (reference sequence). V was clipped by 1 base and J by 8 bases; unmatched bases: 2. The CDR3 has 13 residues.

This clone was observed a single time. The J gene is TRBJ2-7, the V gene TRBV2; D is uncertain. CDR3 length: 11 residues. Trimming removed 5 bases from V and 3 bases from J, with 5 bases in between. CDR1 and CDR2 (germline): SNHLY, FYNNEI. The CDR3 coding sequence is TGTGCCAGCAGTCCACTCTACGAGCAGTACTTC. This gives the protein CASSPLYEQYF.

The chain links TRBV12-5 to TRBJ2-7, with D perhaps TRBD1 (6 bases). The germline V and J ends were trimmed by 1 base and 6 bases, with 10 bases remaining between them. CDR1 is LGHNT and CDR2 is FRNRAP in the germline V gene. The length of the CDR3 is 13 residues. CDR3 sequence (DNA): TGTGCTAGTGGTTTGGATGCAGGGGTCGAGCAGTACTTC. Its protein is CASGLDAGVEQYF.